The 20 T cell receptor beta chains in this list originate from one sample, sequenced in a study of blood T cell repertoires in COVID-19. The repertoire was sequenced with immunoSEQ multiplex PCR; TCRdb's copy has only in-frame clones and lacks some. The table records 150,000 to 200,000 clones, approximately 81% of them present only once. The specimen was peripheral blood. The receptor source for this set is a person aged 70 to 85 with COVID-19, enrolled during active disease.

The V gene is TRBV29-1, the J gene TRBJ2-5, with D tentatively TRBD1 (6 bases). CDR3 size: 12 residues. Germline CDR1 SQVTM, CDR2 ANQGSEA. Trimming took off 7 bases at V and 5 bases at J, with 14 bases between the two ends. For the CDR3, the DNA is TGCAGCGGAGAAGGGGGAGAGGAGACCCAGTACTTC. Translation: CSGEGGEETQYF.

This clone has only one observation. The chain carries TRBV28 and TRBJ2-7; the D is unclear. The CDR3 totals 13 residues. The V end lost 1 base, the J end lost 0 bases, and 4 bases lay between the germline ends. The germline gives CDR1 MDHEN, CDR2 SYDVKM. CDR3 nucleotide sequence: TGTGCCAGCAGTTTATTTAGCTCCTACGAGCAGTACTTC. Translation: CASSLFSSYEQYF. Full variable domain (rest looked up from reference TRBV28 and TRBJ2-7): DVKVTQSSRYLVKRTGEKVFLECVQDMDHENMFWYRQDPGLGLRLIYFSYDVKMKEKGDIPEGYSVSREKKERFSLILESASTNQTSMYLCASSLFSSYEQYFGPGTRLTVT.

The V and J genes are TRBV5-1 and TRBJ2-7, with D possibly being TRBD2 (5 bases). This CDR3 contains 13 residues. V was pared by 4 bases and J by 3 bases, with 11 bases between. The germline V gene encodes CDR1 SGHRS and CDR2 YFSETQ. As DNA, the CDR3 is TGCGCCAGCAGCGACACGGGGAGCTACGAGCAGTACTTC. This translates into CASSDTGSYEQYF.

V is TRBV7-2 and J is TRBJ1-6; D remains ambiguous. The V end lost 2 bases, the J end lost 10 bases, and 6 bases lay between the germline ends. Germline V gene sequence: CDR1 SGHTA, CDR2 FQGNSA. The CDR3 spans 12 residues. CDR3: CASSLMESPLHF. CDR3 coding DNA: TGTGCCAGCAGCTTAATGGAGTCACCCCTCCACTTT. The full variable domain, completed using reference TRBV7-2 and TRBJ1-6, is GAGVSQSPSNKVTEKGKDVELRCDPISGHTALYWYRQSLGQGLEFLIYFQGNSAPDKSGLPSDRFSAERTGGSVSTLTIQRTQQEDSAVYLCASSLMESPLHFGNGTRLTVT.

The rearrangement links TRBV6-5 to TRBJ2-7; D remains unclear. From germline, CDR1 is MNHEY and CDR2 SVGAGI. The V gene lost 7 bases and the J gene lost 6 bases, with 16 bases spanning the gap. The CDR3 is made up of 13 amino acids. CDR3 coding DNA: TGTGCCAGCACTAGTCCGGGTGTCCCCGAGCAGTACTTC. Its protein is CASTSPGVPEQYF.

J is TRBJ1-2 and V is TRBV9; D unclear. The germline V gene has CDR1 SGDLS and CDR2 YYNGEE. Trimming left V 2 bases short and J 4 bases short, with 9 bases between. The length of the CDR3 is 13 residues. The CDR3 reads CASSVSGIYGYTF. The CDR3 nucleotides read TGTGCCAGCAGCGTGTCCGGGATCTATGGCTACACCTTC.

This sequence joins TRBV12-3 or TRBV12-4 and TRBJ2-5; no firm D call. V was trimmed by 6 bases and J by 5 bases, leaving 10 bases between them. The CDR3 is made up of 12 amino acids. The CDR3 region is CASSSFGETQYF. CDR3 in DNA: TGTGCCAGCAGCTCCTTCGGGGAGACCCAGTACTTC.

The chain has TRBV24-1 and TRBJ2-3; TRBD2 agrees at 8 bases. Germline assignment: CDR1 KGHDR and CDR2 SFDVKD. The CDR3 loop spans 14 amino acids. V lost 6 bases and J lost 5; bases outside the gene matches: 6. The CDR3 bases are TGTGCCACCAGTCGTAGCGGGGCCAAAGATACGCAGTATTTT. Translating it yields CATSRSGAKDTQYF.

This clone was seen once. V gene TRBV10-2 combines with J gene TRBJ1-5, with a possible D match to TRBD1 (6 bases). There are 13 residues in the CDR3. V lost 9 bases, J lost 4 bases, and 13 bases lay in between. Germline CDR1 is WSHSY and CDR2 is SAAADI. DNA for the CDR3: TGCGCCAGAACCCAAGGGGGAAATCAGCCCCAGCATTTT. This sequence encodes CARTQGGNQPQHF.

This clone was picked up one time. The rearrangement uses TRBV3-1 (or the pseudogene TRBV3-2) and TRBJ2-7; D is possibly TRBD2 (5 bases). The germline V gene has CDR1 LGHDT and CDR2 YNNKEL (reference sequence). This CDR3 is built from 15 residues. V was cut by 1 base and J by 5 bases, with 15 bases left in between. As DNA, the CDR3 is TGTGCCAGCAGCCAAGGAGGGCTGGGAATCAACGAGCAGTACTTC. It is translated as CASSQGGLGINEQYF.

The V gene is TRBV5-6, the J gene TRBJ1-2, with a possible D match to TRBD1 (5 bases). The germline CDR1 and CDR2 sequences are SGHDT and YYEEEE. The CDR3 extends over 16 amino acids. V was clipped by 1 base and J by 1 base, with 14 bases between them. As DNA, the CDR3 is TGTGCCAGCAGCTTGTCGGGGGTTTGGAGTAACTATGGCTACACCTTC. Encoded protein: CASSLSGVWSNYGYTF.

V and J are TRBV5-1 and TRBJ2-7, with 12 nucleotides matching TRBD2. Germline loops: CDR1 SGHRS, CDR2 YFSETQ. J lost 2 bases, V lost 3 bases, and 9 bases had no gene match. The CDR3 is 17 residues long. CDR3 bases: TGCGCCAGCAGCTGGACGACTAGCGGGGGCAACCCCTACGAGCAGTACTTC. Residues: CASSWTTSGGNPYEQYF. The full variable domain, its missing parts supplied by reference TRBV5-1 and TRBJ2-7, is KAGVTQTPRYLIKTRGQQVTLSCSPISGHRSVSWYQQTPGQGLQFLFEYFSETQRNKGNFPGRFSGRQFSNSRSEMNVSTLELGDSALYLCASSWTTSGGNPYEQYFGPGTRLTVT.

The rearrangement uses TRBV30 and TRBJ1-3, with 9 bases aligning to TRBD1. The germline CDR1 and CDR2 sequences are GTSNPN and SVGIG (reference sequence). The V segment lost 2 bases and the J segment 4 bases; nucleotides outside the gene matches: 9. This CDR3 spans 16 amino acids. CDR3 nucleotides: TGTGCCTGGAGTTCCGGGACAGGGTCTTCAGGAAACACCATATATTTT. It codes for CAWSSGTGSSGNTIYF.

The V gene is TRBV7-2, the J gene TRBJ2-7; 7 nucleotides match TRBD2. V lost 1 base, J lost 0 bases, and 3 bases stayed unmatched. CDR1 and CDR2 (germline): SGHTA, FQGNSA. The CDR3 has 15 residues. The CDR3 nucleotides are TGTGCCAGCAGCTTAGGGGGGGGGAACTCCTACGAGCAGTACTTC. Protein sequence: CASSLGGGNSYEQYF.

The chain is built from TRBV5-1 and TRBJ2-3, with D unresolved. The CDR3 is made up of 10 amino acids. V dropped 10 bases and J dropped 2 bases, with 5 bases sitting between them. CDR1 and CDR2 (germline): SGHRS, YFSETQ. CDR3 protein: CAGHTDTQYF. The CDR3 nucleotides read TGCGCCGGGCACACAGATACGCAGTATTTT.

The chain links TRBV7-2 to TRBJ1-1; D ambiguous. V lost 6 bases and J 3 bases, leaving 14 bases between the germline ends. CDR1 is SGHTA and CDR2 is FQGNSA in the germline V gene. The CDR3 extends over 14 amino acids. CDR3 sequence: CASRRMGLDTEAFF. As DNA, the CDR3 is TGTGCCAGCAGGCGGATGGGTCTTGACACTGAAGCTTTCTTT.

In its sample, this clone was seen a few times. The chain recombines TRBV11-1 with TRBJ1-5; 9 bases fit TRBD1. The CDR3 is made up of 13 amino acids. The germline CDR1 and CDR2 sequences are SGHAT and FQDESV (reference sequence). The V gene end was trimmed by 5 bases and the J gene end by 6 bases; junction bases not matched to a gene: 2. The CDR3 DNA reads TGTGCCAGCAGCCCGGGACAGGGTCAGCCCCAGCATTTT. Amino acids: CASSPGQGQPQHF.

This chain links TRBV19 with TRBJ1-2; 7 bases are a match to TRBD1. V shed 4 bases, J shed 6 bases, and the junction held 11 bases outside the gene matches. From germline, CDR1 is LNHDA and CDR2 SQIVND (reference sequence). CDR3 length: 15 amino acids. The CDR3 loop is CASSTYRGAKDGYTF. CDR3 in DNA: TGTGCCAGTAGTACTTACAGGGGAGCGAAAGATGGCTACACCTTC. The complete variable domain, with remaining parts taken from reference TRBV19 and TRBJ1-2, reads DGGITQSPKYLFRKEGQNVTLSCEQNLNHDAMYWYRQDPGQGLRLIYYSQIVNDFQKGDIAEGYSVSREKKESFPLTVTSAQKNPTAFYLCASSTYRGAKDGYTFGSGTRLTVV.

The rearrangement joins TRBV3-1 (or the pseudogene TRBV3-2) to TRBJ2-2; TRBD1 agrees at 10 bases. Germline CDR1 and CDR2: LGHDT and YNNKEL (reference sequence). CDR3 length: 16 amino acids. The J segment lost 2 bases and the V segment lost 6 bases, leaving 6 bases of the junction unmatched. The CDR3 here is CASSYGTGANTGELFF. Here the CDR3 DNA reads TGTGCCAGCAGTTACGGGACAGGGGCCAACACCGGGGAGCTGTTTTTT.

The J gene is TRBJ2-2, the V gene TRBV7-2, with D possibly matching TRBD1 (7 bases). Trimming stripped 5 bases from V and 5 bases from J, with 12 bases between. CDR1 and CDR2 (germline): SGHTA, FQGNSA. CDR3 size: 14 residues. CDR3 sequence reads: CASSAGQITGELFF. The CDR3 coding sequence is TGTGCCAGCAGCGCGGGACAGATAACCGGGGAGCTGTTTTTT.